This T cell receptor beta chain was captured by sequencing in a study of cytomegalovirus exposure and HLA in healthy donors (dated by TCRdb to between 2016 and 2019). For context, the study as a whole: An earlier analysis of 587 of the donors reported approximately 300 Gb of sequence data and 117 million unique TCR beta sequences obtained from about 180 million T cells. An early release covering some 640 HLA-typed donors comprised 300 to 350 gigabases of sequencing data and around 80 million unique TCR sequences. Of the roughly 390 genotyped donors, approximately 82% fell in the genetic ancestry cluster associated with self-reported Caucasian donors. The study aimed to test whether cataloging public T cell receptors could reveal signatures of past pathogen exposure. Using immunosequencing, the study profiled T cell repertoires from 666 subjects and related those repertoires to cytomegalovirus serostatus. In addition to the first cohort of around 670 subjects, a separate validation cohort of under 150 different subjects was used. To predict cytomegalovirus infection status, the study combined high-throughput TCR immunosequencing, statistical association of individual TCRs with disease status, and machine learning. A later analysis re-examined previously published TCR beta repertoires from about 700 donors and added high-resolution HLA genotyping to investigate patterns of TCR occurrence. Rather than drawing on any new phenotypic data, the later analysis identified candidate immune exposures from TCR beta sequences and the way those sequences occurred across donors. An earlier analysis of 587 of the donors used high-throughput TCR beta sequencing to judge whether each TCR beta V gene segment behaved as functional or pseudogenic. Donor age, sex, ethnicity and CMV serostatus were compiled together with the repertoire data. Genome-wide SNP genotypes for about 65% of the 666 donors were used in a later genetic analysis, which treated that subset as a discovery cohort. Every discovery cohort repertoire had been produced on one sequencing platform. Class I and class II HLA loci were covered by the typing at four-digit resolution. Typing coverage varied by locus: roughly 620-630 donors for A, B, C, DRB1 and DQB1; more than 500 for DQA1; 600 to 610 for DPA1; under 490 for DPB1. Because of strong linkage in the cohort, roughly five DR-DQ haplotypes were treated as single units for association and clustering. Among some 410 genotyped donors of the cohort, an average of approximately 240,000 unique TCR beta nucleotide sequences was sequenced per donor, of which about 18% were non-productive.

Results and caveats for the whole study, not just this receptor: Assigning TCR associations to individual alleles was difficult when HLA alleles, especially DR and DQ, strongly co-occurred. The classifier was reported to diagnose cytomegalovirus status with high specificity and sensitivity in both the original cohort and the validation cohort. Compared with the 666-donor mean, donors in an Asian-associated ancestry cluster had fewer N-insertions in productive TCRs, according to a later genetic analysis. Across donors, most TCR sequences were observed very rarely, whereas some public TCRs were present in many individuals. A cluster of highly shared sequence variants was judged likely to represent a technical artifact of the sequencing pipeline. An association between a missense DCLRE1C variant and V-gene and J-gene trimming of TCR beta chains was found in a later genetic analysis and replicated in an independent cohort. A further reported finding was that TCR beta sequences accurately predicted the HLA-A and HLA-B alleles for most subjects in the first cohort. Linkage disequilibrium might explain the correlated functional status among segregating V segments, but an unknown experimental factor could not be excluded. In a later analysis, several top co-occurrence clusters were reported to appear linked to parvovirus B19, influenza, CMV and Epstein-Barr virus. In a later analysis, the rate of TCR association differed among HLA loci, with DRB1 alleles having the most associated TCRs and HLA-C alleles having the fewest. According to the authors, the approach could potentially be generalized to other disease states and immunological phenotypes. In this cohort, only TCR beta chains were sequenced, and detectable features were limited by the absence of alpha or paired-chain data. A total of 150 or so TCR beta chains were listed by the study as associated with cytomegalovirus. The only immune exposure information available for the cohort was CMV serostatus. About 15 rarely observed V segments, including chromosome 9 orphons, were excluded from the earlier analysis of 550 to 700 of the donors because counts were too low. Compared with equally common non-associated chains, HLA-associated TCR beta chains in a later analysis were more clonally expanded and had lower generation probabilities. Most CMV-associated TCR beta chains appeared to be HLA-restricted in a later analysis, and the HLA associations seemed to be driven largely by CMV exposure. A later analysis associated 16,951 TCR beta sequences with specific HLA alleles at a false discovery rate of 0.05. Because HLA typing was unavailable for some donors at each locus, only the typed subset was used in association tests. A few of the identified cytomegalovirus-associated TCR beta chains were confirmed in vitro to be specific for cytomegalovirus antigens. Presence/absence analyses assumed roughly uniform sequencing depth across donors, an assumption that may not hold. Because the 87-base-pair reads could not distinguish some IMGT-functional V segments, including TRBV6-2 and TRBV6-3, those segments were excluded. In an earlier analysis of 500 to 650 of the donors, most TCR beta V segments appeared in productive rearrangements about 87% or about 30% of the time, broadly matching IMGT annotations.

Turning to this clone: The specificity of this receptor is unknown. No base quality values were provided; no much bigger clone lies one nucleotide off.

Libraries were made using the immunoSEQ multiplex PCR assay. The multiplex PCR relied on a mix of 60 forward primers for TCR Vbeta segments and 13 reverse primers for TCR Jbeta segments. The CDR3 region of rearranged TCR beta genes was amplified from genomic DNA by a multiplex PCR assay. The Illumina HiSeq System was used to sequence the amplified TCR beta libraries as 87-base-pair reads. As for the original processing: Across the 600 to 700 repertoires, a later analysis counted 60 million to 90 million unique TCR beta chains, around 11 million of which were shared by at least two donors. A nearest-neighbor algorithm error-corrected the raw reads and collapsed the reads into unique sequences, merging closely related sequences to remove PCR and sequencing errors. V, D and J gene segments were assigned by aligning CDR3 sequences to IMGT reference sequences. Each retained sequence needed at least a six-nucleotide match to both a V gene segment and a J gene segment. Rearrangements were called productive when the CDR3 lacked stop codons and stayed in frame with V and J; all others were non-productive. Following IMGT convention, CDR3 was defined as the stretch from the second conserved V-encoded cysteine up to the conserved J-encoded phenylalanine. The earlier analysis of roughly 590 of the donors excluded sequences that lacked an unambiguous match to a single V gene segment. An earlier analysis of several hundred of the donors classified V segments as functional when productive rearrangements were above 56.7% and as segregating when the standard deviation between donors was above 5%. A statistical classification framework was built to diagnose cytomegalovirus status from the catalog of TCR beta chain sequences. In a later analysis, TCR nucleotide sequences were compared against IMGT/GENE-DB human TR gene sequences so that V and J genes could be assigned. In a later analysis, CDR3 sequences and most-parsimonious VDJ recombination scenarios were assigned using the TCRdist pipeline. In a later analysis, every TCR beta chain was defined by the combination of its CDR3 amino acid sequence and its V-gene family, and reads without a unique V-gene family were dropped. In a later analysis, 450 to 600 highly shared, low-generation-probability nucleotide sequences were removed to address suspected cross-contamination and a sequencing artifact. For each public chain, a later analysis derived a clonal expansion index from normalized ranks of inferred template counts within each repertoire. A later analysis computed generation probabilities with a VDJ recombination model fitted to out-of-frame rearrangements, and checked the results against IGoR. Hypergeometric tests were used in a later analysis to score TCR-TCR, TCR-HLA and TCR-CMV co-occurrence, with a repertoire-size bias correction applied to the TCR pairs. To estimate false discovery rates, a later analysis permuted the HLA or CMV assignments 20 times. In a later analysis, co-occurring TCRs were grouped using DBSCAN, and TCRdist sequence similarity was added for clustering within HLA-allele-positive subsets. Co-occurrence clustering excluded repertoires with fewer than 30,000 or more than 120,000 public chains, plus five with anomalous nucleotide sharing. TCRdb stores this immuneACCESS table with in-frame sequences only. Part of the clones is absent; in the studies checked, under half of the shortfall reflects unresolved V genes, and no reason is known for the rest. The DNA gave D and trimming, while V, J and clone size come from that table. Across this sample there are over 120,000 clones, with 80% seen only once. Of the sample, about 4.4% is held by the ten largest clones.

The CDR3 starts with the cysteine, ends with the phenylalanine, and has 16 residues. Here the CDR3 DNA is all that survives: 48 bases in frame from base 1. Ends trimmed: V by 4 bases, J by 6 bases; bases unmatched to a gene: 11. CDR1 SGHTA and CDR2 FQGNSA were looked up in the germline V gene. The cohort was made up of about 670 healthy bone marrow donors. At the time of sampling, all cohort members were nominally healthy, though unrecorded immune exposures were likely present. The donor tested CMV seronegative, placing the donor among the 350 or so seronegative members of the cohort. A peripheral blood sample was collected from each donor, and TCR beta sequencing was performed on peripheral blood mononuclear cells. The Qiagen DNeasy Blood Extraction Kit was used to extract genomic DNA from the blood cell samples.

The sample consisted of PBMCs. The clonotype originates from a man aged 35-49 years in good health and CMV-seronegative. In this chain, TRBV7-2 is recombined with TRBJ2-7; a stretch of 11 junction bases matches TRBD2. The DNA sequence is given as TGTGCCAGCAGCTATGGGGTGGGACTAGCGGTGGCCGAGCAGTACTTC. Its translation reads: CASSYGVGLAVAEQYF.